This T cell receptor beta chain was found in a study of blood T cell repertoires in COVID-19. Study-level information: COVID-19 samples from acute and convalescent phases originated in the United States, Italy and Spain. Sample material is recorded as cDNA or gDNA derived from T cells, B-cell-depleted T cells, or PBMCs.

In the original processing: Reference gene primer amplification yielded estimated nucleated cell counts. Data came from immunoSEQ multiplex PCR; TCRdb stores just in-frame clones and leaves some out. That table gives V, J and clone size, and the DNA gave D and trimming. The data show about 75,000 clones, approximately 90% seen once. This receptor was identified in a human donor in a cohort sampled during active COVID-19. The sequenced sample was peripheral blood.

CDR3: CASSLEPAGGTDTQYF. The CDR3 bases are TGCGCCAGCAGCTTGGAACCAGCGGGAGGGACAGATACGCAGTATTTT. The chain combines TRBV5-1 with TRBJ2-3; 10 nucleotides line up with TRBD2. The CDR3 runs to 16 residues. Per the germline V gene, CDR1 is SGHRS and CDR2 is YFSETQ. J was trimmed by 3 bases and V by 0 bases; bases with no gene match: 4. The whole variable domain, remainder taken from reference TRBV5-1 and TRBJ2-3, is KAGVTQTPRYLIKTRGQQVTLSCSPISGHRSVSWYQQTPGQGLQFLFEYFSETQRNKGNFPGRFSGRQFSNSRSEMNVSTLELGDSALYLCASSLEPAGGTDTQYFGPGTRLTVL.